The subject of this entry is one T cell receptor (beta chain). Its antigen remains unidentified. The sample comes from a study of cytomegalovirus exposure and HLA in healthy donors. Study-level results: Data from an earlier analysis indicated that most TCR beta V segments were productive either about 87% or about 30% of the time.

The study ran its PCR with 60 Vbeta and 13 Jbeta primers. Libraries were prepared by immunoSEQ multiplex PCR; TCRdb keeps only in-frame clonotypes and omits some of them. The sample yields 90,000 to 120,000 clones, 60% to 75% seen once. The sequenced material came from PBMCs. This TCR came from a man aged 25-45 years in good health and CMV-seronegative.

In DNA form, the CDR3 reads TGCGCCAGCAGTGCCACAGGGACTAATGAAAAACTGTTTTTT. Protein: CASSATGTNEKLFF. The gene calls are TRBV10-2 and TRBJ1-4; a weak D match, TRBD1 (6 bases). Trimming left V 4 bases short and J 2 bases short, with 8 bases between. The CDR3 has 14 amino acids. Germline V CDR1 and CDR2: WSHSY, SAAADI.